These 23 T cell receptor beta chains were sequenced from one sample in a study of shared clonotypes between healthy human individuals. Assay used: immunoSEQ multiplex PCR; TCRdb lists only in-frame clones, some missing. The sample holds around 2,000,000 clones; about 94% are singletons and the top ten take 1.2%. CD45RO-negative, CCR7-selected cells formed the naive CD8 fraction, which excluded terminally differentiated effector memory CD45RA+ cells. The sequencing sample was made of naive CD8+ T cells sorted from blood. The receptors were gathered from a man in his late teens or twenties in good health.

The V gene is TRBV5-1, the J gene TRBJ1-6, with TRBD1 identical over 7 bases. The CDR3 is made up of 14 amino acids. Germline V CDR1 and CDR2: SGHRS, YFSETQ. J lost 12 bases, V lost 1 base, and 7 bases had no gene match. As DNA, the CDR3 is TGCGCCAGCAGCTTGACAAACCAGGGGGAACCCCTCCACTTT. Translation: CASSLTNQGEPLHF.

The chain carries TRBV2 and TRBJ1-4, with 10 bases that match TRBD1. There are 13 residues in the CDR3. V shed 7 bases, J shed 8 bases, and the junction held 4 bases outside the gene matches. In germline, CDR1 is SNHLY, CDR2 FYNNEI. CDR3 DNA: TGTGCCAGCACTGGACAGGGGGGAGAAAAACTGTTTTTT. Translated: CASTGQGGEKLFF.

The chain recombines TRBV18 with TRBJ2-3; D unclear. Germline assignment: CDR1 KGHSH and CDR2 LQKENI. There are 14 residues in the CDR3. Trimming took off 3 bases at V and 5 bases at J, with 12 bases between the two ends. The CDR3 here is CASSPVSPRDTQYF. In nucleotides, the CDR3 is TGTGCCAGCTCACCTGTTAGTCCGCGAGATACGCAGTATTTT.

With regard to this clone: Other DNA sequences from this sample encode an identical CDR3 as well. CDR3: CASSIAGASYEQYF. CDR3 nucleotide sequence: TGTGCCAGTAGTATAGCGGGGGCCTCCTACGAGCAGTACTTC. This chain connects TRBV19 to TRBJ2-7; D tentatively reads TRBD1 or TRBD2 (6 bases each). The germline V gene has CDR1 LNHDA and CDR2 SQIVND (reference sequence). The CDR3 contains 14 residues. V lost 1 base and J 0 bases, leaving 7 bases between the germline ends.

This chain uses TRBV6-1 with TRBJ2-7; the match to TRBD1 covers 8 bases. This CDR3 region has 16 residues. Trimming at V came to 0 bases and at J to 3 bases, leaving 7 bases not matched to a gene. Germline V gene sequence: CDR1 MNHNS, CDR2 SASEGT. CDR3 DNA: TGTGCCAGCAGTGAAGCTTGGGGACAGGTCCTCTACGAGCAGTACTTC. Its protein is CASSEAWGQVLYEQYF.

The V call is TRBV27, the J call TRBJ1-6; 9 nucleotides align to TRBD1. Germline trimming cut 6 bases from V and 7 bases from J; bases unmatched to any gene: 4. This CDR3 comprises 14 residues. CDR1 and CDR2 (germline): MNHEY, SMNVEV (reference sequence). Written as DNA, the CDR3 is TGTGCCAGCAGCCGACAGGGGGAAAATTCACCCCTCCACTTT. Protein product: CASSRQGENSPLHF.

Note on this clone: In the same sample, other DNA sequences code for this CDR3. This CDR3 reads CASSFQETQYF. CDR3 DNA: TGTGCCAGCAGCTTTCAAGAGACCCAGTACTTC. This rearrangement joins TRBV7-6 to TRBJ2-5; D uncertain. Deletions cut 3 bases from V and 2 bases from J, with 1 base between. This CDR3 is 11 amino acids long. Germline CDR1 SGHVS, CDR2 FNYEAQ.

The chain has TRBV10-3 and TRBJ1-1, with no clear D. Germline values: CDR1 ENHRY, CDR2 SYGVKD. This CDR3 is 15 amino acids long. V lost 3 bases and J 4 bases, leaving 15 bases between the germline ends. CDR3 in DNA: TGTGCCATCAGTGATATTTCCATCGAGGCCACTGAAGCTTTCTTT. Amino acids: CAISDISIEATEAFF.

This clone was seen only once. The genes are TRBV10-1 and TRBJ2-5; D remains unclear. Deletions cut 0 bases from V and 4 bases from J, with 6 bases between. The germline CDR1 and CDR2 sequences are WNHNN and SYGVQD (reference sequence). This CDR3 comprises 13 residues. The CDR3 DNA reads TGCGCCAGCAGTGAGTCTCAAGGAGAGACCCAGTACTTC. This codes for CASSESQGETQYF.

The chain is built from TRBV6-5 and TRBJ2-5; D is ambiguous. V was cut by 4 bases and J by 4 bases, with 10 bases left in between. The germline CDR1 and CDR2 sequences are MNHEY and SVGAGI. The CDR3 covers 13 residues. CDR3 sequence reads: CASSSYSGETQYF. The CDR3 bases are TGTGCCAGCAGTTCCTATTCCGGAGAGACCCAGTACTTC.

J is TRBJ1-1 and V is TRBV2; tentatively, D is TRBD1 (5 bases). This CDR3 has 15 amino acids. V was pared by 6 bases and J by 3 bases, with 17 bases between. Germline CDR1 SNHLY, CDR2 FYNNEI. CDR3 sequence reads: CASSPPDRPYTEAFF. The DNA of the CDR3 is TGTGCCAGCAGCCCCCCTGACAGACCCTACACTGAAGCTTTCTTT. Filled out from reference TRBV2 and TRBJ1-1, the complete variable domain reads EPEVTQTPSHQVTQMGQEVILRCVPISNHLYFYWYRQILGQKVEFLVSFYNNEISEKSEIFDDQFSVERPDGSNFTLKIRSTKLEDSAMYFCASSPPDRPYTEAFFGQGTRLTVV.

The CDR3 DNA is TGTGCCAGCAGTTTCGCAGGGCGGCAAGAGACCCAGTACTTC. This encodes CASSFAGRQETQYF. The chain couples TRBV28 to TRBJ2-5, with D perhaps TRBD1 (5 bases). The CDR3 loop spans 14 amino acids. V was shortened by 3 bases and J by 2 bases, with 10 bases between the two germline ends. Germline CDR1 is MDHEN and CDR2 is SYDVKM. Complete variable domain (other parts from reference TRBV28 and TRBJ2-5): DVKVTQSSRYLVKRTGEKVFLECVQDMDHENMFWYRQDPGLGLRLIYFSYDVKMKEKGDIPEGYSVSREKKERFSLILESASTNQTSMYLCASSFAGRQETQYFGPGTRLLVL.

Worth noting for this clone: Other DNA variants within this sample encode the same CDR3. The chain joins TRBV6-5 to TRBJ1-1; D perhaps matches TRBD1 (5 bases). The CDR3 runs 14 residues. V was cut by 0 bases and J by 4 bases, with 9 bases left in between. Germline V gene data show CDR1 as MNHEY and CDR2 as SVGAGI. CDR3 bases: TGTGCCAGCAGTTACTCGGAGGGACCCACTGAAGCTTTCTTT. Its translation: CASSYSEGPTEAFF.

Details on this clone: The same CDR3 can be traced to other DNA sequences in this sample. This chain links TRBV19 with TRBJ2-7; no clear D. This CDR3 spans 12 amino acids. Trimming stripped 4 bases from V and 1 base from J, with 5 bases between. Germline V gives CDR1 LNHDA, CDR2 SQIVND (reference sequence). The chain's CDR3 is CASSRDSYEQYF. The CDR3 DNA reads TGTGCCAGTAGTAGGGATTCCTACGAGCAGTACTTC.

The V call is TRBV7-9, the J call TRBJ2-7; D remains ambiguous. Trimming left V 3 bases short and J 2 bases short, with 11 bases between. The CDR3 contains 14 residues. Germline V CDR1 and CDR2: SEHNR, FQNEAQ (reference sequence). The CDR3: CASSFDTAPYEQYF. CDR3 nucleotide sequence: TGTGCCAGCAGCTTCGACACAGCCCCCTACGAGCAGTACTTC.

The V and J genes are TRBV9 and TRBJ2-1; TRBD2 is a possible D gene (5 bases). The V and J ends lost 6 bases and 7 bases respectively, with 14 bases between them. Looked up from germline, CDR1 is SGDLS and CDR2 is YYNGEE. This CDR3 has 13 residues. In DNA, the CDR3 is TGTGCCAGCAACTACCCAGGAGGAAATGAGCAGTTCTTC. It specifies CASNYPGGNEQFF.

This clone has just one count. This chain links TRBV5-1 with TRBJ2-5, with D unclear. The CDR3 covers 13 residues. V was cut by 5 bases and J by 4 bases, with 12 bases left in between. The germline gives CDR1 SGHRS, CDR2 YFSETQ. CDR3 in amino acids: CASSWAAPETQYF. DNA of the CDR3: TGCGCCAGCAGTTGGGCCGCCCCAGAGACCCAGTACTTC. The full variable domain, with the rest looked up from reference TRBV5-1 and TRBJ2-5, is KAGVTQTPRYLIKTRGQQVTLSCSPISGHRSVSWYQQTPGQGLQFLFEYFSETQRNKGNFPGRFSGRQFSNSRSEMNVSTLELGDSALYLCASSWAAPETQYFGPGTRLLVL.

This rearrangement joins TRBV7-3 to TRBJ1-1; D is uncertain. The CDR3 runs to 14 residues. Germline-derived CDR1 and CDR2 are SGHTA and FQGTGA. Deletions cut 3 bases from V and 1 base from J, with 9 bases between. The CDR3 spells CASSFWGGNTEAFF. In nucleotides, the CDR3 is TGTGCCAGCAGCTTTTGGGGAGGGAACACTGAAGCTTTCTTT.

The chain joins TRBV27 to TRBJ1-1; the match to TRBD1 covers 7 bases. CDR1 is MNHEY and CDR2 is SMNVEV in the germline V gene (reference sequence). CDR3 length: 17 amino acids. Trimming removed 7 bases from V and 1 base from J; junction bases left unmatched: 15. The CDR3, as DNA: TGTGCCAGCAATCCGACAGGGTCCGATGATTGGAACACTGAAGCTTTCTTT. As protein: CASNPTGSDDWNTEAFF.

The chain joins TRBV7-6 to TRBJ2-2, with D maybe TRBD1 (5 bases). The CDR3 spans 17 residues. The V gene's germline CDR1 is SGHVS and CDR2 FNYEAQ. V shed 4 bases and J shed 2 bases, with 17 bases lying between them. CDR3 nucleotides: TGTGCCAGCAGCTCCCTTCTAGACAGCCCAAACACCGGGGAGCTGTTTTTT. This sequence encodes CASSSLLDSPNTGELFF.

CDR3 sequence (DNA): TGTGCCAGCAGCTTAGGTAGGGGCCTTATAGAGCAGTACTTC. Translating gives CASSLGRGLIEQYF. The genes are TRBV7-2 and TRBJ2-7, with a weak D call TRBD1 (5 bases). CDR1 is SGHTA and CDR2 is FQGNSA in the germline V gene. Trimming stripped 1 base from V and 7 bases from J, with 14 bases between. The CDR3 sequence is 14 residues long.

The chain is built from TRBV27 and TRBJ2-3, with D possibly matching TRBD1 (5 bases). The germline V and J ends were trimmed by 6 bases and 3 bases, with 16 bases remaining between them. Germline-derived CDR1 and CDR2 are MNHEY and SMNVEV (reference sequence). The CDR3 loop spans 15 amino acids. The CDR3, as DNA: TGTGCCAGCAGGCTGACAGCCCTTAATACAGATACGCAGTATTTT. It yields the protein CASRLTALNTDTQYF.

V gene TRBV2 combines with J gene TRBJ2-7; 7 bases match TRBD1. Germline CDR1 is SNHLY and CDR2 is FYNNEI. This CDR3 region has 12 residues. V gave up 8 bases and J gave up 2 bases; unmatched junction bases: 3. The CDR3 region has the DNA TGTGCCAGCGAGGGACAGACCTACGAGCAGTACTTC. Its protein is CASEGQTYEQYF. Full variable domain (missing parts from reference TRBV2 and TRBJ2-7): EPEVTQTPSHQVTQMGQEVILRCVPISNHLYFYWYRQILGQKVEFLVSFYNNEISEKSEIFDDQFSVERPDGSNFTLKIRSTKLEDSAMYFCASEGQTYEQYFGPGTRLTVT.